The 22 T cell receptor beta chains presented below share a single source sample, sequenced in a study of T cells in Graves' hyperthyroidism and ophthalmopathy. RNA transcripts gave rise to amplified TCR beta CDR3 regions. The TCR CDR3 first-round RT-PCR relied on the HTBI primer set. TCRdb re-derived calls from the multiplex PCR reads in MiXCR, one entry per CDR3 protein. Here the sample spans about 420,000 distinct CDR3 sequences, roughly 15% being singletons. The specimen was blood. These receptors originate from a woman aged 18-30 years with Graves' hyperthyroidism.

This clonotype was seen repeatedly, ten times or more. V is TRBV18 and J is TRBJ2-7; D is undetermined. The ends were cut back, 5 bases at V and 7 bases at J, with 12 bases in the middle. CDR3 size: 12 residues. Per the germline V gene, CDR1 is KGHSH and CDR2 is LQKENI. CDR3 DNA sequence: TGTGCCAGCTCATCCCTGATGGGGGAGCAGTACTTC. Its translation: CASSSLMGEQYF.

This clonotype was detected many times. The rearrangement links TRBV6-1 to TRBJ2-7, with 10 bases that match TRBD1. There are 15 residues in the CDR3. The trim removed 5 bases at V and 6 bases at J, leaving 10 bases unmatched. From germline, CDR1 is MNHNS and CDR2 SASEGT. As DNA, the CDR3 is TGTGCCAGCAGTCCGTCCGGGACAGGGGCTGTCGAGCAGTACTTC. Translated: CASSPSGTGAVEQYF.

This rearrangement joins TRBV28 to TRBJ1-1; D is perhaps TRBD1 (6 bases). CDR1 is MDHEN and CDR2 is SYDVKM in the germline V gene. Trimming took off 6 bases at V and 0 bases at J, with 11 bases between the two ends. The CDR3 is 14 amino acids. DNA for the CDR3: TGTGCCAGCAGGTCAGGGACAATGAACACTGAAGCTTTCTTT. Residues: CASRSGTMNTEAFF.

The V and J genes are TRBV6-2 or TRBV6-3 and TRBJ2-1, with 8 bases that match TRBD2. CDR1 and CDR2 from the germline V gene are MNHEY and SVGEGT. The CDR3 spans 12 residues. V trimming: 7 bases; J trimming: 6 bases; junction bases outside the gene matches: 2. CDR3 DNA: TGTGCCAGCATGCTAGCGGGCAATGAGCAGTTCTTC. Translation: CASMLAGNEQFF.

V usage is TRBV28 and J usage is TRBJ2-7; maybe TRBD1 (6 bases). CDR3 size: 12 residues. Trimming shortened V by 6 bases and J by 3 bases, and 9 bases separated the two germline ends. The germline gives CDR1 MDHEN, CDR2 SYDVKM. In DNA, the CDR3 is TGTGCCAGCAGAGAGGGGGTCTACGAGCAGTACTTC. The encoded protein is CASREGVYEQYF.

This clonotype was seen many times. The V gene is TRBV20-1, the J gene TRBJ2-1; 12 bases are a match to TRBD1. Germline V gene lookup returns CDR1 DFQATT and CDR2 SNEGSKA (reference sequence). V was clipped by 0 bases and J by 6 bases; unmatched bases: 12. This CDR3 has 18 residues. CDR3 protein: CSARDRDRGQLGRNEQFF. In DNA form, the CDR3 reads TGCAGTGCTAGAGACCGGGACAGGGGGCAATTAGGGCGCAATGAGCAGTTCTTC.

Only a few counts were recorded for this clonotype. This may arise from a read error, as a much more abundant clone is one base away. The chain couples TRBV20-1 to TRBJ2-1; D gene ambiguous. The CDR3 runs to 12 residues. Germline V gene data show CDR1 as DFQATT and CDR2 as SNEGSKA (reference sequence). The CDR3 region has the DNA TGCAGTGCTAGCGCGCCCCTCAATGAGCAGCTCTTC. It specifies CSASAPLNEQLF.

This clonotype appeared many times. The V and J genes are TRBV2 and TRBJ1-5; tentative D call: TRBD1 (6 bases). Germline V gene lookup returns CDR1 SNHLY and CDR2 FYNNEI. The ends were cut back, 5 bases at V and 2 bases at J, with 16 bases in the middle. The CDR3 totals 16 residues. CDR3: CASSWTVAQGNQPQHF. The CDR3 coding sequence is TGTGCCAGCAGTTGGACAGTGGCCCAGGGCAATCAGCCCCAGCATTTT.

There are many counts of this clonotype. This chain uses TRBV5-1 with TRBJ2-4; 7 bases align to TRBD1. The CDR3 is 16 amino acids. After removal of 2 bases from V and 0 bases from J, the junction contained 5 bases not matched to a gene. Germline CDR1 reads SGHRS; CDR2 reads YFSETQ. The CDR3 sequence: CASSFGQDLAKNIQYF. The CDR3 DNA follows: TGCGCCAGCAGCTTCGGACAGGACCTAGCCAAAAACATTCAGTACTTC.

This clonotype appeared a few times. The chain uses TRBV11-2 and TRBJ2-7, with D unclear. V lost 0 bases and J 9 bases, leaving 9 bases between the germline ends. Germline CDR1 SGHAT, CDR2 FQNNGV. The CDR3 is 12 amino acids. The DNA for the CDR3 is TGTGCCAGCAGCTTAGAGGTTCGAACGCAGTACTTC. Protein: CASSLEVRTQYF. Variable domain in full (rest from reference TRBV11-2 and TRBJ2-7): EAGVAQSPRYKIIEKRQSVAFWCNPISGHATLYWYQQILGQGPKLLIQFQNNGVVDDSQLPKDRFSAERLKGVDSTLKIQPAKLEDSAVYLCASSLEVRTQYFGPGTRLTVT.

J is TRBJ1-2 and V is TRBV19; no firm D call. Germline CDR1 is LNHDA and CDR2 is SQIVND (reference sequence). The CDR3 consists of 18 residues. The V end was cut by 4 bases, the J end by 7 bases, with 28 bases between. In nucleotides, the CDR3 is TGTGCCAGTAGTAGCCCCACAACGCCCGCTATCTCCCGGGTTGGCTACACCTTC. Translating it yields CASSSPTTPAISRVGYTF.

This clonotype was picked up a small number of times. The chain recombines TRBV9 with TRBJ2-2; 10 bases fit TRBD1. CDR1 SGDLS and CDR2 YYNGEE come from the germline V gene. This CDR3 has 16 residues. V shed 4 bases and J 4 bases; nucleotides not matched to a gene: 7. Here the CDR3 DNA reads TGTGCCAGCAGCCCAGGGACAGGGGTTGTCACCGGGGAGCTGTTTTTT. This sequence encodes CASSPGTGVVTGELFF.

This clonotype was seen only a few times. This sequence joins TRBV7-3 and TRBJ2-2, with D maybe TRBD1 (5 bases). V was shortened by 8 bases and J by 3 bases, with 19 bases between the two germline ends. The germline CDR1 and CDR2 sequences are SGHTA and FQGTGA. The CDR3 is 16 residues long. This chain's CDR3 is CASGRALGADTGELFF. The CDR3 DNA follows: TGTGCCAGCGGCCGTGCTCTAGGGGCAGACACCGGGGAGCTGTTTTTT.

This clonotype was seen repeatedly, ten times or more. The chain is built from TRBV28 and TRBJ2-4; D could derive from TRBD1 or TRBD2 (5 bases each). V lost 4 bases, J lost 4 bases, and 8 bases lay in between. Germline values: CDR1 MDHEN, CDR2 SYDVKM. This CDR3 has 13 amino acids. The CDR3 is CASSWDPKNIQYF. Written as DNA, the CDR3 is TGTGCCAGCAGTTGGGACCCGAAAAACATTCAGTACTTC.

This clonotype was seen many times. The chain employs TRBV29-1 and TRBJ1-2; the D gene is possibly TRBD1 (6 bases). The CDR3 totals 14 residues. Per the germline V gene, CDR1 is SQVTM and CDR2 is ANQGSEA. With 6 bases removed from V and 2 bases from J, the gap between germline ends came to 16 bases. This CDR3 is CSVGTQRGNYGYTF. DNA for the CDR3: TGCAGCGTCGGGACACAAAGGGGAAACTATGGCTACACCTTC.

V is TRBV18 and J is TRBJ2-2; D gene unclear. The germline CDR1 and CDR2 sequences are KGHSH and LQKENI. This CDR3 spans 16 amino acids. The ends were cut back, 6 bases at V and 0 bases at J, with 14 bases in the middle. The CDR3: CASSEPRTANTGELFF. As DNA, the CDR3 is TGTGCCAGCTCCGAACCCCGTACAGCGAACACCGGGGAGCTGTTTTTT.

With respect to this clonotype: A read error is possible here, since a much larger clone lies one base away. V gene TRBV20-1 combines with J gene TRBJ2-5; 9 bases match TRBD1. The CDR3 sequence is 16 residues long. Germline lookup yields CDR1 DFQATT and CDR2 SNEGSKA (reference sequence). The junction had 10 bases not matched to a gene; V was cut back by 1 base and J by 4 bases. CDR3 bases: TGCAGTGCTAGAGGATTTACAGGGGGCCTGGGAGAGACCCAGTACTTC. It codes for CSARGFTGGLGETQYF.

This clonotype has just a few counts. A clone one base away is much larger, so this may be a read error. The chain is built from TRBV5-1 and TRBJ2-5; 9 nucleotides match TRBD2. Germline V lookup: CDR1 SGHRS, CDR2 YFSETQ. Germline trimming cut 1 base from V and 2 bases from J; bases unmatched to any gene: 0. This CDR3 is 14 amino acids long. DNA of the CDR3: TGCGCCAGCAGCTTGACTAGCGGGCAAGAGACCCAGTACTTC. As protein: CASSLTSGQETQYF.

This clonotype was observed at least ten times. The chain couples TRBV20-1 to TRBJ2-5, with D perhaps matching TRBD2 (7 bases). Germline V gene lookup returns CDR1 DFQATT and CDR2 SNEGSKA (reference sequence). CDR3 size: 15 residues. V lost 5 bases and J 2 bases, leaving 18 bases between the germline ends. The CDR3 DNA is TGCAGTGCTCAAGGGGGGGGACGGACACAAGAGACCCAGTACTTC. Its translation is CSAQGGGRTQETQYF.

This clonotype was observed at least ten times. The rearrangement uses TRBV7-2 and TRBJ1-6, with D unresolved. The CDR3 loop spans 15 amino acids. Trimming left V 2 bases short and J 0 bases short, with 5 bases between. Germline V gene lookup returns CDR1 SGHTA and CDR2 FQGNSA. CDR3 DNA: TGTGCCAGCAGCTTACAGAGCTCCTATAATTCACCCCTCCACTTT. It yields the protein CASSLQSSYNSPLHF.

In its sample, this clonotype was seen many times. This chain uses TRBV28 with TRBJ1-1, with D tentatively TRBD1 (5 bases). The CDR3 is 14 amino acids. Germline V gene lookup returns CDR1 MDHEN and CDR2 SYDVKM. V shed 1 base and J shed 5 bases, with 11 bases lying between them. The DNA of the CDR3 is TGTGCCAGCAGTTTATTAGGGGAAGGTACTGAAGCTTTCTTT. This sequence encodes CASSLLGEGTEAFF.

This clonotype appeared a few times. The chain carries TRBV7-3 and TRBJ1-2; no reliable D call. Germline V CDR1 and CDR2: SGHTA, FQGTGA. The length of the CDR3 is 15 residues. Trimming stripped 2 bases from V and 5 bases from J, with 15 bases between. CDR3 bases: TGTGCCAGCAGCTTATTAGCCCGGACGGATTATGGCTACACCTTC. This codes for CASSLLARTDYGYTF.